This T cell receptor (beta chain) was identified during a study of T cells in Graves' hyperthyroidism and ophthalmopathy. Findings and limits, study-wide: The model identified upcoming ophthalmopathy a median about six months ahead of onset. The authors' 13 V-J model separated ophthalmopathy from stable hyperthyroidism. Peripheral blood also featured most of the thyroid clonotypes expanded above 0.001.

This clonotype was seen repeatedly, ten times or more. Its antigen is unknown. CDR1 is LGHDT and CDR2 is YNNKEL in the germline V gene (reference sequence). The CDR3 contains 17 residues. V was clipped by 4 bases and J by 2 bases; unmatched bases: 7. At least 3 on the Clinical Activity Score was recorded for ophthalmopathy patients, who also had NOSPECS grade at least 4 and duration under 3 months. Amplified regions were TCR beta CDR3 sequences from RNA transcripts. TCR CDR3 regions were first amplified by RT-PCR with HTBI primers. TCRdb itself ran the multiplex PCR reads through MiXCR, one entry per CDR3 protein. The sample lists 350,000 to 450,000 distinct CDR3 sequences; about 14% were seen once.

Sample: blood. The clonotype originates from a man in his forties or fifties with Graves' ophthalmopathy. The chain joins TRBV3-1 to TRBJ2-5; TRBD2 aligns across 13 bases. This CDR3 is CASSPWTSGSFQETQYF. CDR3 bases: TGTGCCAGCAGCCCTTGGACTAGCGGGAGCTTTCAAGAGACCCAGTACTTC.